These 9 T cell receptor beta chains share one sample of origin, sequenced in a study of T cell clonotyping in hematopoietic cell transplantation. The assay was immunoSEQ multiplex PCR, and TCRdb's table has in-frame clones only and misses some. The data contain about 80,000 clones, almost 97% of them singletons. Specified time point: recipient sample about 28 days before transplant, after cytoreduction. Here the sequenced sample was peripheral blood mononuclear cells, taken before stem cell transplant. These receptor sequences come from a woman in her forties or fifties with acute myeloid leukemia. Some clones in this sample may be carry-over from other donors' samples.

The chain carries TRBV10-1 and TRBJ1-2; D possibly corresponds to TRBD1 (5 bases). The germline gives CDR1 WNHNN, CDR2 SYGVQD (reference sequence). Deletions cut 7 bases from V and 7 bases from J, with 19 bases between. This CDR3 comprises 14 residues. CDR3 amino acids: CASNPGRPRGGYTF. Written as DNA, the CDR3 is TGCGCCAGCAACCCGGGACGGCCTCGAGGTGGCTACACCTTC.

The chain employs TRBV7-6 and TRBJ1-1, with 7 bases fitting TRBD1. Germline V CDR1 and CDR2: SGHVS, FNYEAQ. J was trimmed by 3 bases and V by 3 bases; bases with no gene match: 4. The CDR3 length is 14 residues. The CDR3 spells CASSLRQGDTEAFF. The CDR3 DNA follows: TGTGCCAGCAGCTTGCGGCAGGGGGACACTGAAGCTTTCTTT.

The chain is built from TRBV7-9 and TRBJ2-7; the D is unclear. CDR3 length: 14 residues. Germline CDR1 SEHNR, CDR2 FQNEAQ (reference sequence). Trimming pared 1 base from V and 6 bases from J, leaving 13 bases between. CDR3 nucleotides: TGTGCCAGCAGCTTAGAAACGAGACATTCCGAGCAGTACTTC. Amino acid sequence: CASSLETRHSEQYF.

J is TRBJ2-5 and V is TRBV6-6; D is unclear. The germline V gene encodes CDR1 MNHNY and CDR2 SVGAGI (reference sequence). Trimming removed 5 bases at V and 5 bases at J, with 9 bases between. This CDR3 has 12 residues. The CDR3 loop is CASSTGHETQYF. Written as DNA, the CDR3 is TGTGCCAGCAGTACCGGGCACGAGACCCAGTACTTC.

This chain joins TRBV9 and TRBJ1-3; D ambiguous. The germline V gene has CDR1 SGDLS and CDR2 YYNGEE. Trimming took off 0 bases at V and 0 bases at J, with 10 bases between the two ends. The length of the CDR3 is 16 residues. This chain's CDR3 is CASSVEGLPSGNTIYF. The CDR3 DNA sequence: TGTGCCAGCAGCGTAGAGGGCCTTCCCTCTGGAAACACCATATATTTT.

This chain uses TRBV2 with TRBJ2-7; 8 bases match TRBD2. This CDR3 comprises 15 residues. V was pared by 6 bases and J by 0 bases, with 7 bases of the junction left unmatched. The germline V gene has CDR1 SNHLY and CDR2 FYNNEI. The CDR3 region is CASRDRGGSSYEQYF. The CDR3 DNA reads as TGTGCCAGCAGGGACCGGGGGGGGAGCTCCTACGAGCAGTACTTC.

The table lists this clone with a count of one. The chain carries TRBV2 and TRBJ2-1, with 7 bases fitting TRBD2. The V segment lost 3 bases and the J segment 1 base; nucleotides outside the gene matches: 9. Per the germline V gene, CDR1 is SNHLY and CDR2 is FYNNEI. The CDR3 has 17 amino acids. The CDR3 region has the DNA TGTGCCAGCAGTGATGTGGCGCGGGGGTTTTCCTACAATGAGCAGTTCTTC. It translates to CASSDVARGFSYNEQFF.

This clone has only one observation. This chain joins TRBV13 and TRBJ2-7; D is perhaps TRBD1 or TRBD2 (5 bases each). With 8 bases removed from V and 0 bases from J, the gap between germline ends came to 11 bases. Per germline, CDR1 PRHDT and CDR2 FYEKMQ (reference sequence). The CDR3 has 13 residues. The CDR3: CASSGRISYEQYF. DNA for the CDR3: TGTGCCAGCTCGGGGCGGATCTCCTACGAGCAGTACTTC.

The rearrangement links TRBV5-6 to TRBJ2-7, with 8 bases lining up with TRBD1. Trimming took 1 base from V and 0 from J; bases not matched to a gene: 3. The CDR3 loop spans 15 amino acids. CDR1 is SGHDT and CDR2 is YYEEEE in the germline V gene. The chain's CDR3 is CASSLQGAVSYEQYF. In nucleotides, the CDR3 is TGTGCCAGCAGCTTGCAGGGGGCGGTCTCCTACGAGCAGTACTTC.